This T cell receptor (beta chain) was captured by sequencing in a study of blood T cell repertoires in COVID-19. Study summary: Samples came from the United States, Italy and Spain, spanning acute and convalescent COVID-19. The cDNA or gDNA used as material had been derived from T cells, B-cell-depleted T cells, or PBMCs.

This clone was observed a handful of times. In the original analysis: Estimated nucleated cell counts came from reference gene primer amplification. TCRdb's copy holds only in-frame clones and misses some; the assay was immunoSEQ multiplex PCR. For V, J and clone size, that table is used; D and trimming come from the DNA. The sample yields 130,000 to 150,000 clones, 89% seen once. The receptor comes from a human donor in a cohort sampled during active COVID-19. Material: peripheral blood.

The CDR3 DNA reads as TGTGCCAGCAGCTTAGCAGGGGGTGACCACGAGCAGTACTTC. It translates to CASSLAGGDHEQYF. The chain uses TRBV7-2 and TRBJ2-7; possibly TRBD1 for D (6 bases). The V gene's germline CDR1 is SGHTA and CDR2 FQGNSA. Trimming took off 0 bases at V and 5 bases at J, with 11 bases between the two ends. The CDR3 loop spans 14 amino acids.